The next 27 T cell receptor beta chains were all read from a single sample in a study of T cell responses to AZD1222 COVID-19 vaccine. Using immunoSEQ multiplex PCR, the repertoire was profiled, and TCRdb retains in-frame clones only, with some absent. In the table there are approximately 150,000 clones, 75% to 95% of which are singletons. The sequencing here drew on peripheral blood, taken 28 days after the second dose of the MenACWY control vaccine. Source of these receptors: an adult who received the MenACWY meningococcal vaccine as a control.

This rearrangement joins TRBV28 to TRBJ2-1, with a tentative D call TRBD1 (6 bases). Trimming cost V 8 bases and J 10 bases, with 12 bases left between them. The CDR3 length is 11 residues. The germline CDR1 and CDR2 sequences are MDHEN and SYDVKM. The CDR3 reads CASGGGPEQFF. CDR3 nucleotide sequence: TGTGCCAGCGGGGGCGGGCCCGAGCAGTTCTTC.

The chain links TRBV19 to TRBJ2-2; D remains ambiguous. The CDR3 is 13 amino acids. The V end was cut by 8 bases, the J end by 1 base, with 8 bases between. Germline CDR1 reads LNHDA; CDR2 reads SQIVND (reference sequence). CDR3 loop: CASRAVNTGELFF. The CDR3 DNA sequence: TGTGCCAGTCGGGCCGTGAACACCGGGGAGCTGTTTTTT.

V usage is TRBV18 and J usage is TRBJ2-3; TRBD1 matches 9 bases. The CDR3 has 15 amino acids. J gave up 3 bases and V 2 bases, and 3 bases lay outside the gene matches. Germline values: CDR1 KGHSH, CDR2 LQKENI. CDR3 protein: CASSPNRGLTDTQYF. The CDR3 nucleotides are TGTGCCAGCTCACCAAACAGGGGGCTTACAGATACGCAGTATTTT.

The chain's CDR3 is CASRGLARRGRGYNEQFF. As DNA, the CDR3 is TGCGCCAGCAGGGGACTAGCGAGGCGCGGGAGGGGCTACAATGAGCAGTTCTTC. This chain links TRBV10-1 with TRBJ2-1, with TRBD2 matching over 10 bases. Germline assignment: CDR1 WNHNN and CDR2 SYGVQD (reference sequence). The CDR3 covers 18 residues. J was trimmed by 3 bases and V by 6 bases; bases with no gene match: 14.

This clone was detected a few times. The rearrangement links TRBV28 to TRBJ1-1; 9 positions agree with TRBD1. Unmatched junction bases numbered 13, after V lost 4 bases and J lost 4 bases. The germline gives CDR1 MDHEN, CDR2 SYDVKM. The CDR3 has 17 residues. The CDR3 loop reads CASSSPGTGTVGTEAFF. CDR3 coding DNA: TGTGCCAGCAGTTCACCCGGGACAGGGACAGTGGGCACTGAAGCTTTCTTT. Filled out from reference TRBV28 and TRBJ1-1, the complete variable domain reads DVKVTQSSRYLVKRTGEKVFLECVQDMDHENMFWYRQDPGLGLRLIYFSYDVKMKEKGDIPEGYSVSREKKERFSLILESASTNQTSMYLCASSSPGTGTVGTEAFFGQGTRLTVV.

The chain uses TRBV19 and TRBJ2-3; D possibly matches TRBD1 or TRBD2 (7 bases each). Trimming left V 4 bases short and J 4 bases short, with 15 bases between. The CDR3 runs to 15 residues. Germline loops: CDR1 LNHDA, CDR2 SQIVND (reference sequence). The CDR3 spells CASSRQGGTADTQYF. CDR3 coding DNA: TGTGCCAGTAGTAGACAGGGAGGGACAGCAGATACGCAGTATTTT.

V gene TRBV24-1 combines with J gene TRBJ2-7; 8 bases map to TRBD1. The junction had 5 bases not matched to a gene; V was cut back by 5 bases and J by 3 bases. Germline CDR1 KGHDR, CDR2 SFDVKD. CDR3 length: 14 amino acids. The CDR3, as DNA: TGTGCCACCAGTGCCCAGGGGGCGAACTACGAGCAGTACTTC. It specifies CATSAQGANYEQYF.

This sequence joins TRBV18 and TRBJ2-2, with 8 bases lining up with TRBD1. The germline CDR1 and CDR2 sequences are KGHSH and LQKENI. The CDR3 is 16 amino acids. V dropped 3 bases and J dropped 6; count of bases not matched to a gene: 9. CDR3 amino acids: CASSPTGDPTAGELFF. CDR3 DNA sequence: TGTGCCAGCTCACCGACAGGGGACCCCACCGCCGGGGAGCTGTTTTTT.

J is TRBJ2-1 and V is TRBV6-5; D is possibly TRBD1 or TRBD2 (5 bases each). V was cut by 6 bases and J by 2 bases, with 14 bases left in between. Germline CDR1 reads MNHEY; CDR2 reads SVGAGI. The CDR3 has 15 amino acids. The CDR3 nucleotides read TGTGCCAGCAGCCTCCGGGACGCCACCTACAATGAGCAGTTCTTC. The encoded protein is CASSLRDATYNEQFF.

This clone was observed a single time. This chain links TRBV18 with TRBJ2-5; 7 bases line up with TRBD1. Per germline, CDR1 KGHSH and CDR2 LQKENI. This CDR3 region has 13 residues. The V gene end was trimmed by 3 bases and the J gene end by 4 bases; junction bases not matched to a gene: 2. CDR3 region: CASSPGQVETQYF. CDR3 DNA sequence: TGTGCCAGCTCACCCGGACAGGTAGAGACCCAGTACTTC. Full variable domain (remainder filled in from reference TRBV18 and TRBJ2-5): NAGVMQNPRHLVRRRGQEARLRCSPMKGHSHVYWYRQLPEEGLKFMVYLQKENIIDESGMPKERFSAEFPKEGPSILRIQQVVRGDSAAYFCASSPGQVETQYFGPGTRLLVL.

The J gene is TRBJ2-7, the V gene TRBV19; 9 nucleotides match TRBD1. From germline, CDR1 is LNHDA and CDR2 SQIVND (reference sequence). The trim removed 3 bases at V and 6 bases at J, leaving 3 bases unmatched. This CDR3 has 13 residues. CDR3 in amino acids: CASSMGQGGEQYF. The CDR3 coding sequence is TGTGCCAGTAGTATGGGACAGGGAGGCGAGCAGTACTTC.

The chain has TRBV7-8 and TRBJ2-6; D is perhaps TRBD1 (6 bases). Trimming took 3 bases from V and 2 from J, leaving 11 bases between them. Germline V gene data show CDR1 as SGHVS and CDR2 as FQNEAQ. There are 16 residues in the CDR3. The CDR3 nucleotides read TGTGCCAGCAGCTTCTCAGGGGTGGCTGGGGCCAACGTCCTGACTTTC. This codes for CASSFSGVAGANVLTF.

CDR3 in amino acids: CASSQVGGGAGHEQYF. CDR3 in DNA: TGTGCCAGCAGCCAAGTAGGAGGGGGCGCGGGCCACGAGCAGTACTTC. The genes are TRBV14 and TRBJ2-7; TRBD1 is a possible D gene (7 bases). This CDR3 contains 16 residues. The germline V gene encodes CDR1 SGHDN and CDR2 FVKESK. V was shortened by 1 base and J by 5 bases, with 18 bases between the two germline ends.

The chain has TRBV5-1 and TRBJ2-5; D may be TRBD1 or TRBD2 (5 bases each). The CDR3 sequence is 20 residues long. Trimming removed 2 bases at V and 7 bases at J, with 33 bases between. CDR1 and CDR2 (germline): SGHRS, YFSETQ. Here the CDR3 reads CASSFSPRQPSVGDGRTQYF. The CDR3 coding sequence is TGCGCCAGCAGCTTCTCACCTCGACAGCCCTCAGTTGGTGATGGGAGGACCCAGTACTTC.

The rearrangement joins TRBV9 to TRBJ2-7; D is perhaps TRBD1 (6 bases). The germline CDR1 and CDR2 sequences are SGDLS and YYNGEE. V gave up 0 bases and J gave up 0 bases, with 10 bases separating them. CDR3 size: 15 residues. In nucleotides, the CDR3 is TGTGCCAGCAGCGTAGGCACAGGGTTCTCCTACGAGCAGTACTTC. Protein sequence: CASSVGTGFSYEQYF.

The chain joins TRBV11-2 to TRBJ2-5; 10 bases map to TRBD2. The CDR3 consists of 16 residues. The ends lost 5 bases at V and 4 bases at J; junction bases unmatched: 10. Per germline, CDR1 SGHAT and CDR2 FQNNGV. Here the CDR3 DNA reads TGTGCCAGCAGCCGTGCTAGCGGGAGTCAGGGAGAGACCCAGTACTTC. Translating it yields CASSRASGSQGETQYF.

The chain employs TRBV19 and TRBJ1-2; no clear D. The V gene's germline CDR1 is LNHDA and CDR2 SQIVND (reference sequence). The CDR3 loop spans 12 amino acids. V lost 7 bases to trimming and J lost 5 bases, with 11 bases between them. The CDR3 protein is CASTAAEYGYTF. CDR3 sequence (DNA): TGTGCCAGTACCGCAGCCGAGTATGGCTACACCTTC. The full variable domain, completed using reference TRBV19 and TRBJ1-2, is DGGITQSPKYLFRKEGQNVTLSCEQNLNHDAMYWYRQDPGQGLRLIYYSQIVNDFQKGDIAEGYSVSREKKESFPLTVTSAQKNPTAFYLCASTAAEYGYTFGSGTRLTVV.

CDR3: CASSLGGGREQFF. The CDR3 nucleotides are TGCGCCAGCAGCTTGGGGGGAGGTCGGGAGCAGTTCTTC. The chain employs TRBV5-1 and TRBJ2-1, with D possibly matching TRBD2 (6 bases). V was cut by 0 bases and J by 10 bases, with 11 bases left in between. Germline CDR1 SGHRS, CDR2 YFSETQ. The CDR3 is 13 residues long.

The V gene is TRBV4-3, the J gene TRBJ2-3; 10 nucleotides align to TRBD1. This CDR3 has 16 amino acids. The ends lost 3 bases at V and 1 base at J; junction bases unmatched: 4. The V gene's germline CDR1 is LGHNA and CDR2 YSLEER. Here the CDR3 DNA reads TGCGCCAGCAGCCAGGGACAGGGGATGGGCACAGATACGCAGTATTTT. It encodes CASSQGQGMGTDTQYF.

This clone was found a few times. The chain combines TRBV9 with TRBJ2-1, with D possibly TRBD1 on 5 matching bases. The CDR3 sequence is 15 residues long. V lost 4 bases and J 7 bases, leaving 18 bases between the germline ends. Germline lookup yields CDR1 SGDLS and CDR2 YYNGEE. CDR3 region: CASSYFPGPSNEQFF. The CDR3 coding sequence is TGTGCCAGCAGCTATTTTCCAGGGCCCTCTAATGAGCAGTTCTTC.

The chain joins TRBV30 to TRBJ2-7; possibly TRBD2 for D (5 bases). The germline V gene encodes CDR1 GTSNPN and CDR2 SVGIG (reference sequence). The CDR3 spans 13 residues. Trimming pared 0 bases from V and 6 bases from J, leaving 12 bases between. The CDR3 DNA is TGTGCCTGGAGTGTATGGCTAGCTCGCGAGCAGTACTTC. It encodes CAWSVWLAREQYF.

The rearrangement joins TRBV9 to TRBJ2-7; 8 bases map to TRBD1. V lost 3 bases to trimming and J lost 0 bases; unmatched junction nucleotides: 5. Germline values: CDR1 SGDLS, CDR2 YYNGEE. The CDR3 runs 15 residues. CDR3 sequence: CASSGGQGASYEQYF. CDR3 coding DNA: TGTGCCAGCAGCGGGGGGCAGGGGGCCTCCTACGAGCAGTACTTC.

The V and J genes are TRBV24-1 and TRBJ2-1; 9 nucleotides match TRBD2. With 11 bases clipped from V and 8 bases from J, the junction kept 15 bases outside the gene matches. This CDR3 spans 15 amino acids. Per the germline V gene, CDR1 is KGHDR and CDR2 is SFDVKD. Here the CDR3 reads CASQRAGGQVDEQFF. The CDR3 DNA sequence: TGTGCCAGCCAACGGGCGGGAGGGCAGGTCGATGAGCAGTTCTTC.

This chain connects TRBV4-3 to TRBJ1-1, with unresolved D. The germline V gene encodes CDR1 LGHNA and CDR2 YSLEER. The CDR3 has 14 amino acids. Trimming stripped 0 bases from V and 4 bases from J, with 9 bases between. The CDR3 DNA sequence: TGCGCCAGCAGCCAAGAAATAGCCGCCACTGAAGCTTTCTTT. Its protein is CASSQEIAATEAFF.

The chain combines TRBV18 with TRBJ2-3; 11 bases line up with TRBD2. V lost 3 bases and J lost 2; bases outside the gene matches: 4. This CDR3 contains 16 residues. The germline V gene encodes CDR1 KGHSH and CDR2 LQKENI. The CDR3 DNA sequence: TGTGCCAGCTCACCGATGACTAGCGGGATCACAGATACGCAGTATTTT. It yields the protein CASSPMTSGITDTQYF.

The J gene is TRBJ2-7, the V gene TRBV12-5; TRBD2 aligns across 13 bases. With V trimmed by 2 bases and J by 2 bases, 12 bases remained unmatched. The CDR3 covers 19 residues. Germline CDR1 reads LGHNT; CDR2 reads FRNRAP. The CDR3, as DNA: TGTGCTAGTGGTTTGTTGAACGGACTAGCGGGAGCCACAACCTACGAGCAGTACTTC. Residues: CASGLLNGLAGATTYEQYF.

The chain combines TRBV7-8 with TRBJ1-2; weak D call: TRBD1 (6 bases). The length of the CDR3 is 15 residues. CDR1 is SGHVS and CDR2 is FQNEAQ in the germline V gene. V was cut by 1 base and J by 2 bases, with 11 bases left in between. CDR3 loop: CASSLGSGANYGYTF. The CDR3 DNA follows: TGTGCCAGCAGCTTAGGGTCAGGGGCAAACTATGGCTACACCTTC.